Sequencing of this TCR beta chain was carried out in a study of response to subunit inactivated influenza vaccine. From the RT-PCR reads, TCRdb called clonotypes with MiXCR, one entry per CDR3 protein. The table includes 750,000 to 850,000 distinct CDR3 sequences, around a sixth detected once. Germline lookup yields CDR1 MNHEY and CDR2 SVGEGT. Trimming cost V 2 bases and J 4 bases; bases outside gene matches: 7. The CDR3 totals 18 residues. Concerning this clonotype itself: Its specificity is not known.

Study-wide findings and caveats: Each seasonal influenza vaccination, the authors suggested, recruits few new T cells.

The source material was PBMCs from blood, sampled 5 days after vaccination. The rearrangement links TRBV6-2 or TRBV6-3 to TRBJ2-2; TRBD2 agrees at 13 bases. The receptor was derived from a man in his fifties who received an inactivated influenza vaccine. This CDR3 reads CASSYGTSGAPGTGELFF. The CDR3 region has the DNA TGTGCCAGCAGTTACGGGACTAGCGGGGCCCCGGGCACCGGGGAGCTGTTTTTT.